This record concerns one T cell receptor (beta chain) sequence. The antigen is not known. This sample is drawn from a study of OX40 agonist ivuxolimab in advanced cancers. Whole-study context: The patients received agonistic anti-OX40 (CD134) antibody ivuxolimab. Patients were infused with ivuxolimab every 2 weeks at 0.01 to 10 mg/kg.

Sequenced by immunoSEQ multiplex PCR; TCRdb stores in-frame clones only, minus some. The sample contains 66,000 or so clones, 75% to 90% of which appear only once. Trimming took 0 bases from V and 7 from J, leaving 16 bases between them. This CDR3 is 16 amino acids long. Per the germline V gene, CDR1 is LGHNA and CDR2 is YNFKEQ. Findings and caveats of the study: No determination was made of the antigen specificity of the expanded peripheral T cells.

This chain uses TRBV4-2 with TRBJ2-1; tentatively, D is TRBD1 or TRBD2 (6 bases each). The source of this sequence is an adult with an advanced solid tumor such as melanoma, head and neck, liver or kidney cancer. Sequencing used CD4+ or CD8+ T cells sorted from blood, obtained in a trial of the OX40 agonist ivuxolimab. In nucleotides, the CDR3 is TGTGCCAGCAGCCAAGACACACAGGGAGGAGGGAATGAGCAGTTCTTC. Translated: CASSQDTQGGGNEQFF.